Shown below are 22 T cell receptor beta chains from a single sample sequenced in a study of blood T cell repertoires in COVID-19. The protocol was immunoSEQ multiplex PCR, while the TCRdb copy is restricted to in-frame clones and leaves out a portion. The sample has tens of thousands of clones; nearly 90% are singletons. The specimen sequenced was peripheral blood. The receptors stem from a man in his 60s with acute or convalescent COVID-19.

The J gene is TRBJ2-5, the V gene TRBV5-4, with D perhaps matching TRBD1 (8 bases). In germline, CDR1 is SGHNT, CDR2 YYREEE (reference sequence). The V end lost 2 bases, the J end lost 3 bases, and 17 bases lay between the germline ends. The CDR3 is made up of 16 amino acids. The CDR3 DNA sequence: TGTGCCAGCAGCTTCGACAGGGGAGGGGTTAAAGAGACCCAGTACTTC. Translation gives CASSFDRGGVKETQYF.

The V and J genes are TRBV7-3 and TRBJ1-1, with D unclear. The CDR3 is 13 amino acids. Germline assignment: CDR1 SGHTA and CDR2 FQGTGA. The V gene lost 2 bases and the J gene lost 1 base, with 5 bases spanning the gap. As DNA, the CDR3 is TGTGCCAGCAGCTTACCAGGGAACACTGAAGCTTTCTTT. Amino acid sequence: CASSLPGNTEAFF.

The J gene is TRBJ1-2, the V gene TRBV3-1 (or the pseudogene TRBV3-2); D is perhaps TRBD1 (5 bases). CDR3 length: 14 residues. With 4 bases removed from V and 7 bases from J, the gap between germline ends came to 16 bases. Germline V gene sequence: CDR1 LGHDT, CDR2 YNNKEL (reference sequence). CDR3 nucleotide sequence: TGTGCCAGCAGCCTGAAGCCACTCGGGGGTGGCTACACCTTC. Translating gives CASSLKPLGGGYTF.

The chain recombines TRBV5-1 with TRBJ1-1, with TRBD1 matching over 11 bases. The junction had 6 bases not matched to a gene; V was cut back by 4 bases and J by 4 bases. The CDR3 contains 15 residues. Germline V gene lookup returns CDR1 SGHRS and CDR2 YFSETQ. The CDR3 DNA follows: TGCGCCAGCAGCCCAACGGGACAGGGGGGCACTGAAGCTTTCTTT. It yields the protein CASSPTGQGGTEAFF. The complete variable domain, with remaining parts taken from reference TRBV5-1 and TRBJ1-1, reads KAGVTQTPRYLIKTRGQQVTLSCSPISGHRSVSWYQQTPGQGLQFLFEYFSETQRNKGNFPGRFSGRQFSNSRSEMNVSTLELGDSALYLCASSPTGQGGTEAFFGQGTRLTVV.

This chain links TRBV7-9 with TRBJ2-1, with TRBD1 matching over 10 bases. This CDR3 comprises 14 residues. Per germline, CDR1 SEHNR and CDR2 FQNEAQ (reference sequence). V lost 3 bases to trimming and J lost 8 bases; unmatched junction nucleotides: 4. The CDR3 DNA sequence: TGTGCCAGCAGCTTCGACAGGGGGCAGGATGAGCAGTTCTTC. Its protein is CASSFDRGQDEQFF.

The rearrangement uses TRBV15 and TRBJ1-6; D is perhaps TRBD1 (5 bases). This CDR3 region has 14 residues. The V gene's germline CDR1 is LNHNV and CDR2 YYDKDF (reference sequence). Trimming cost V 3 bases and J 11 bases, with 14 bases left between them. The CDR3 reads CATSSPRTGAPLHF. Written as DNA, the CDR3 is TGTGCCACCAGCAGTCCCAGGACGGGGGCACCCCTCCACTTT.

J is TRBJ2-3 and V is TRBV30; D gene ambiguous. V was shortened by 2 bases and J by 1 base, with 4 bases between the two germline ends. The CDR3 contains 12 residues. CDR1 is GTSNPN, CDR2 SVGIG, per germline (reference sequence). Here the CDR3 DNA reads TGTGCCTGGAGTCGGGGCACAGATACGCAGTATTTT. Residues: CAWSRGTDTQYF.

The V gene is TRBV28, the J gene TRBJ1-1; 8 nucleotides agree with TRBD1. CDR1 is MDHEN and CDR2 is SYDVKM in the germline V gene. CDR3 length: 13 residues. V trimming: 6 bases; J trimming: 8 bases; junction bases outside the gene matches: 8. The CDR3 reads CASSMGQALEAFF. As DNA, the CDR3 is TGTGCCAGCAGCATGGGACAGGCGTTGGAAGCTTTCTTT.

The rearrangement links TRBV5-1 to TRBJ2-3; TRBD1 matches at 7 bases. Germline V lookup: CDR1 SGHRS, CDR2 YFSETQ. Germline trimming cut 0 bases from V and 6 bases from J; bases unmatched to any gene: 7. This CDR3 contains 15 residues. CDR3 sequence reads: CASSLGQGITDTQYF. The CDR3 DNA follows: TGCGCCAGCAGCTTGGGACAGGGTATTACCGATACGCAGTATTTT.

The J gene is TRBJ1-2, the V gene TRBV4-2; 10 nucleotides agree with TRBD1. The CDR3 covers 17 residues. V trimming: 0 bases; J trimming: 4 bases; junction bases outside the gene matches: 8. Germline lookup yields CDR1 LGHNA and CDR2 YNFKEQ. CDR3 protein: CASSQDEGQGTLYGYTF. CDR3 nucleotide sequence: TGTGCCAGCAGCCAAGATGAGGGACAGGGGACCCTCTATGGCTACACCTTC.

The V and J genes are TRBV11-2 and TRBJ1-3, with unresolved D. V lost 5 bases and J 0 bases, leaving 14 bases between the germline ends. CDR3 length equals 16 residues. From germline, CDR1 is SGHAT and CDR2 FQNNGV. The chain's CDR3 is CASSKEAPLSGNTIYF. CDR3 DNA: TGTGCCAGCAGCAAGGAGGCACCGCTCTCTGGAAACACCATATATTTT.

This rearrangement joins TRBV6-5 to TRBJ2-7, with TRBD1 identical over 11 bases. V gave up 7 bases and J gave up 1 base; unmatched junction bases: 6. Germline assignment: CDR1 MNHEY and CDR2 SVGAGI. The CDR3 extends over 15 amino acids. For the CDR3, the DNA is TGTGCCAGCACTCGGACAGGGGGCTATTCCTACGAGCAGTACTTC. This translates into CASTRTGGYSYEQYF.

The CDR3: CASSYGVSNQPQHF. In nucleotides, the CDR3 is TGTGCCAGCAGTTACGGAGTGAGCAATCAGCCCCAGCATTTT. The chain has TRBV6-2 or TRBV6-3 and TRBJ1-5; D remains ambiguous. Germline V CDR1 and CDR2: MNHEY, SVGEGT. CDR3 length: 14 residues. V was pared by 2 bases and J by 1 base, with 6 bases between.

V gene TRBV2 combines with J gene TRBJ2-2; 7 nucleotides match TRBD2. Germline trimming cut 6 bases from V and 2 bases from J; bases unmatched to any gene: 3. CDR3 length: 14 amino acids. CDR1 SNHLY and CDR2 FYNNEI come from the germline V gene. The DNA for the CDR3 is TGTGCCAGCAGAGCGGGGCCCAACACCGGGGAGCTGTTTTTT. Translating gives CASRAGPNTGELFF.

This chain joins TRBV13 and TRBJ2-1; D is perhaps TRBD2 (6 bases). Germline CDR1 is PRHDT and CDR2 is FYEKMQ (reference sequence). The V and J ends lost 3 bases and 5 bases respectively, with 17 bases between them. The CDR3 has 16 residues. This CDR3 reads CASSFTGTFTDNEQFF. The CDR3 nucleotides read TGTGCCAGCAGCTTTACGGGGACTTTTACCGACAATGAGCAGTTCTTC.

The genes are TRBV6-5 and TRBJ1-2; the D is unclear. The germline V and J ends were trimmed by 6 bases and 9 bases, with 23 bases remaining between them. The CDR3 totals 15 residues. Germline lookup yields CDR1 MNHEY and CDR2 SVGAGI. In DNA form, the CDR3 reads TGTGCCAGCAGCCGTAGTGAGGGAGCACTGAATAGCTACACCTTC. Amino acid sequence: CASSRSEGALNSYTF.

The chain links TRBV15 to TRBJ2-5; 9 positions agree with TRBD2. J lost 1 base, V lost 5 bases, and 11 bases had no gene match. This CDR3 region has 17 residues. Germline lookup yields CDR1 LNHNV and CDR2 YYDKDF (reference sequence). The DNA of the CDR3 is TGTGCCACCAGCGAGGGCGCGGGCGGGGGGGCCCAAGAGACCCAGTACTTC. This sequence encodes CATSEGAGGGAQETQYF.

The chain recombines TRBV4-1 with TRBJ2-1, with TRBD1 identical over 8 bases. This CDR3 spans 20 amino acids. Germline V gives CDR1 MGHRA, CDR2 YSYEKL. The junction had 15 bases not matched to a gene; V was cut back by 0 bases and J by 2 bases. The CDR3 spells CASSQETGTGWVSPYNEQFF. The CDR3 nucleotides read TGCGCCAGCAGCCAAGAAACCGGGACAGGATGGGTGTCTCCCTACAATGAGCAGTTCTTC.

This chain joins TRBV6-1 and TRBJ1-3; a weak D match, TRBD1 (6 bases). V lost 4 bases, J lost 8 bases, and 21 bases lay in between. The CDR3 has 16 residues. Germline assignment: CDR1 MNHNS and CDR2 SASEGT. The CDR3 DNA sequence: TGTGCCAGCAGTGTTGGACAGTTACTTGAGGGTGACACCATATATTTT. Its protein is CASSVGQLLEGDTIYF.

The chain links TRBV5-1 to TRBJ2-2; 10 bases line up with TRBD1. Germline-derived CDR1 and CDR2 are SGHRS and YFSETQ. Trimming at V came to 0 bases and at J to 4 bases, leaving 15 bases not matched to a gene. CDR3 length: 20 residues. CDR3 sequence (DNA): TGCGCCAGCAGCTTGGAAATCTTAAAAGGACAGGGGGTCGGCACCGGGGAGCTGTTTTTT. This translates into CASSLEILKGQGVGTGELFF.

The chain links TRBV19 to TRBJ1-1; 7 bases line up with TRBD1. The CDR3 is made up of 15 amino acids. V dropped 2 bases and J dropped 6; count of bases not matched to a gene: 9. The germline V gene has CDR1 LNHDA and CDR2 SQIVND (reference sequence). CDR3 sequence (DNA): TGTGCCAGTAGTATACTTTGGCAGGGGGTGGCTGAAGCTTTCTTT. It is translated as CASSILWQGVAEAFF.

The chain's CDR3 is CASRVTGSSTDTQYF. The DNA of the CDR3 is TGTGCCAGCAGAGTGACAGGCTCTAGCACAGATACGCAGTATTTT. The chain has TRBV6-5 and TRBJ2-3; weak D call: TRBD1 (6 bases). The V gene's germline CDR1 is MNHEY and CDR2 SVGAGI. Trimming left V 6 bases short and J 0 bases short, with 13 bases between. CDR3 length: 15 amino acids.